A selection of T cell receptor beta chains follows, all from one sample in a study of blood T cell repertoires in COVID-19. The repertoire was sequenced with immunoSEQ multiplex PCR; TCRdb's copy has only in-frame clones and lacks some. Of some 130,000 clones in the sample, around 73% were seen once. Sequenced: peripheral blood. All receptors derive from a man aged 60 to 75 who had recovered from COVID-19. The CDR3 runs from the conserved cysteine through the conserved F or W. A D gene is named only where the DNA matches it firmly. Size is omitted from some rows. Given values are once, few, many or a class for expanded clones.

.	TRBV7-8	TRBJ1-3	.	CASSVTVPGNTIYF	TGTGCCAGCAGCGTAACAGTTCCCGGAAACACCATATATTTT
.	TRBV28	TRBJ1-5	.	CASSWTFQPQHF	TGTGCCAGCAGCTGGACATTTCAGCCCCAGCATTTT
.	TRBV10-2	TRBJ1-2	.	CASSEGQARVNYGYTF	TGCGCCAGCAGTGAGGGTCAGGCCAGGGTGAACTATGGCTACACCTTC
.	TRBV2	TRBJ1-5	.	CASNRLNQPQHF	TGTGCCAGCAATCGGTTAAATCAGCCCCAGCATTTT
.	TRBV12-3/TRBV12-4	TRBJ2-2	.	CASSYYTGELFF	TGTGCCAGCAGCTACTACACCGGGGAGCTGTTTTTT
TRBD1	TRBV7-2	TRBJ2-7	.	CASSLGGTGHEQYF	TGTGCCAGCAGCTTAGGCGGGACAGGTCACGAGCAGTACTTC
.	TRBV28	TRBJ1-3	.	CASSLSGQTGNTIYF	TGTGCCAGCAGTTTGAGTGGACAGACGGGAAACACCATATATTTT
.	TRBV5-1	TRBJ1-2	.	CASSPSQGSHGYTF	TGCGCCAGCAGCCCATCTCAGGGGTCACATGGCTACACCTTC
TRBD1	TRBV28	TRBJ2-2	.	CASRKQGGRSGELFF	TGTGCCAGCAGAAAACAGGGGGGTAGGAGCGGGGAGCTGTTTTTT
.	TRBV2	TRBJ1-5	.	CASSDRHNQPQHF	TGTGCCAGCAGTGACAGGCACAATCAGCCCCAGCATTTT
TRBD1	TRBV28	TRBJ1-2	.	CASSPWTGTNYGYTF	TGTGCCAGCAGTCCCTGGACAGGTACAAACTATGGCTACACCTTC
TRBD1	TRBV4-2	TRBJ1-1	.	CASSQGQGAGTEAFF	TGTGCCAGCAGCCAGGGACAGGGGGCTGGTACTGAAGCTTTCTTT
TRBD1	TRBV6-5	TRBJ2-3	.	CASSWTGIVTDTQYF	TGTGCCAGCAGTTGGACAGGGATTGTCACAGATACGCAGTATTTT
TRBD1	TRBV7-9	TRBJ2-1	.	CASSLSTGGYEQFF	TGTGCCAGCAGCTTAAGTACAGGGGGGTATGAGCAGTTCTTC
.	TRBV21-1	TRBJ2-7	.	CASSKGTGTDEQYF	TGTGCCAGCAGCAAAGGCACGGGAACGGACGAGCAGTACTTC
TRBD1	TRBV14	TRBJ2-7	.	CASSRIGRDRGSYEQYF	TGTGCCAGCAGCCGGATTGGGCGGGACAGGGGATCCTACGAGCAGTACTTC
TRBD1	TRBV27	TRBJ2-2	.	CASRLQGASTGELFF	TGTGCCAGCAGATTACAGGGGGCTAGCACCGGGGAGCTGTTTTTT
TRBD2	TRBV11-3	TRBJ2-3	many	CASSPRGSGSTDTQYF	TGTGCCAGCAGCCCCCGGGGTAGCGGGAGCACAGATACGCAGTATTTT
TRBD1	TRBV24-1	TRBJ2-3	.	CATSEDRTTDTQYF	TGTGCCACCAGTGAGGACAGGACGACAGATACGCAGTATTTT
.	TRBV5-5	TRBJ1-2	.	CASSSDPFSYGYTF	TGTGCCAGCAGCTCTGATCCCTTCAGCTATGGCTACACCTTC
TRBD2	TRBV5-4	TRBJ2-7	.	CASSLAGGFSYEQYF	TGTGCCAGCAGCCTAGCGGGAGGCTTCTCCTACGAGCAGTACTTC
TRBD1	TRBV5-4	TRBJ2-5	.	CASSPRTGEETQYF	TGTGCCAGCAGCCCACGGACAGGAGAAGAGACCCAGTACTTC
TRBD2	TRBV3-1/TRBV3-2	TRBJ2-5	.	CASSQDVTSGRSYQETQYF	TGTGCCAGCAGCCAAGATGTGACTAGCGGGAGATCATACCAAGAGACCCAGTACTTC
TRBD2	TRBV5-1	TRBJ2-2	.	CASKRGATSGNTGELFF	TGCGCCAGCAAGCGGGGGGCGACTAGCGGGAACACCGGGGAGCTGTTTTTT
TRBD2	TRBV5-1	TRBJ2-7	.	CASSYGTSGRANEQYF	TGCGCCAGCAGCTATGGGACTAGCGGGAGGGCCAACGAGCAGTACTTC
TRBD1	TRBV5-4	TRBJ2-7	.	CASSPWDRGSYEQYF	TGTGCCAGCAGCCCCTGGGACAGGGGGTCCTACGAGCAGTACTTC
TRBD1	TRBV10-3	TRBJ1-1	.	CATGQGWDLGRPEAFF	TGTGCCACCGGACAGGGATGGGATTTGGGCAGGCCTGAAGCTTTCTTT
TRBD1	TRBV19	TRBJ2-5	.	CASSTIDREETQYF	TGTGCCAGTAGTACCATTGACAGGGAAGAGACCCAGTACTTC
TRBD1	TRBV3-1/TRBV3-2	TRBJ2-7	.	CASSYGQGYEQYF	TGTGCCAGCAGCTATGGACAGGGCTACGAGCAGTACTTC
.	TRBV7-9	TRBJ1-2	.	CASTDSPGTPRGYTF	TGTGCCAGCACCGACTCCCCCGGGACTCCGAGGGGCTACACCTTC
.	TRBV5-5	TRBJ1-5	.	CASSLGQRNQPQHF	TGTGCCAGCAGCTTGGGACAGCGCAATCAGCCCCAGCATTTT
TRBD2	TRBV9	TRBJ2-1	.	CASSVGDGLAENEQFF	TGTGCCAGCAGCGTAGGAGATGGGCTAGCGGAGAATGAGCAGTTCTTC
.	TRBV2	TRBJ1-5	.	CASREDRISNQPQHF	TGTGCCAGCAGAGAAGACAGGATTAGCAATCAGCCCCAGCATTTT
TRBD1	TRBV5-1	TRBJ2-5	few	CASSSAGTGGRETQYF	TGCGCCAGCAGCTCCGCTGGGACAGGGGGCAGGGAGACCCAGTACTTC
TRBD1	TRBV7-3	TRBJ2-1	.	CASSIDRESEQFF	TGTGCCAGCAGCATAGACAGGGAGAGTGAGCAGTTCTTC
.	TRBV5-1	TRBJ2-2	.	CASSLREAGELFF	TGCGCCAGCAGCTTGAGGGAGGCCGGGGAGCTGTTTTTT
.	TRBV5-4	TRBJ2-5	.	CASSKGQTGETQYF	TGTGCCAGCAGCAAGGGCCAAACAGGGGAGACCCAGTACTTC
TRBD2	TRBV6-2/TRBV6-3	TRBJ2-5	once	CASSLSGAQETQYF	TGTGCCAGCAGCTTGAGCGGGGCCCAAGAGACCCAGTACTTC
.	TRBV5-1	TRBJ2-6	.	CASSWTALSSGANVLTF	TGCGCCAGCAGCTGGACAGCCCTTAGCTCTGGGGCCAACGTCCTGACTTTC
TRBD2	TRBV10-3	TRBJ2-5	.	CAIQSGRGETQYF	TGTGCCATCCAAAGCGGGAGGGGAGAGACCCAGTACTTC
TRBD1	TRBV30	TRBJ1-3	.	CAWTQGAPGNTIYF	TGTGCCTGGACTCAGGGGGCCCCTGGAAACACCATATATTTT
TRBD1	TRBV6-5	TRBJ2-7	once	CASSYSRTGEGYEQYF	TGTGCCAGCAGTTATTCTCGGACAGGGGAAGGCTACGAGCAGTACTTC
TRBD2	TRBV5-1	TRBJ2-3	.	CASSSGLAGGTDTQYF	TGCGCCAGCAGCTCAGGACTAGCGGGGGGCACAGATACGCAGTATTTT
.	TRBV11-2	TRBJ2-2	.	CASRLGAGVTGELFF	TGTGCCAGCAGACTTGGGGCAGGGGTCACCGGGGAGCTGTTTTTT
TRBD1	TRBV19	TRBJ2-5	.	CASRISGQGAGETQYF	TGTGCCAGTAGAATTTCCGGACAGGGGGCAGGAGAGACCCAGTACTTC
TRBD2	TRBV7-9	TRBJ2-3	.	CASSPGLAGFTDTQYF	TGTGCCAGCAGCCCGGGACTAGCGGGATTCACAGATACGCAGTATTTT
.	TRBV4-2	TRBJ2-1	few	CASSLIQGNEQFF	TGTGCCAGCAGCCTAATACAGGGCAATGAGCAGTTCTTC